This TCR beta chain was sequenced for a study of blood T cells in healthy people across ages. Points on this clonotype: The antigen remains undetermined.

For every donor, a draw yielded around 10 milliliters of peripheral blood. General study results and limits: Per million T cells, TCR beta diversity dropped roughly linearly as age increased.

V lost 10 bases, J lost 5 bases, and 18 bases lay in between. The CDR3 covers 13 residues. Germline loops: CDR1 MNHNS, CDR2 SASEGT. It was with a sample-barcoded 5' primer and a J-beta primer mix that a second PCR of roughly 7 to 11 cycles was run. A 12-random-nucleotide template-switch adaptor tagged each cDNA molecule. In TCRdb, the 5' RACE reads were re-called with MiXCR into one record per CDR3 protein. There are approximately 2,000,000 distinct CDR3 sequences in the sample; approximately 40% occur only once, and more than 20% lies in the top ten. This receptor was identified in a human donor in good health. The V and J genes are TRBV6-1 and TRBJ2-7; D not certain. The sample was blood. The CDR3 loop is CATAEKEVNEQYF. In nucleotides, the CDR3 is TGTGCCACTGCGGAAAAAGAAGTAAACGAGCAGTACTTC.